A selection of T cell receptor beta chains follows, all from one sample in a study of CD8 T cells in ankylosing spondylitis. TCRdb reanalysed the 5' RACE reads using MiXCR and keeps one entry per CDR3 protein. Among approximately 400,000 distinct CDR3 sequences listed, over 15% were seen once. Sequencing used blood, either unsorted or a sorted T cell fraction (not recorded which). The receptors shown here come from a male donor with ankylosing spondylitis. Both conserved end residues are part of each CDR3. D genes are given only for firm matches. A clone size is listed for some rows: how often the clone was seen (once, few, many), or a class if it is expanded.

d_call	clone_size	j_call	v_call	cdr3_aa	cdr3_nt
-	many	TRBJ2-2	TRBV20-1	CSARGRNLGRGAGELFF	TGCAGTGCTAGAGGCCGAAACCTAGGAAGGGGGGCCGGGGAGCTGTTTTTT
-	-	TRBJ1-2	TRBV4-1	CASSQETAPYGYTF	TGCGCCAGCAGCCAGGAAACAGCACCCTATGGCTACACCTTC
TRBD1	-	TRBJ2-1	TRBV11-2	CASSPLTGGDEQFF	TGTGCCAGCAGCCCTTTGACAGGGGGTGATGAGCAGTTCTTC
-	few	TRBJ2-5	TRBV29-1	CSGTLGETQYF	TGCAGCGGTACGCTCGGGGAGACCCAGTACTTC
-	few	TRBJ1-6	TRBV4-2	CASSYRDGRDSPLHF	TGTGCCAGCAGCTACCGGGACGGGCGAGATTCACCCCTCCACTTT
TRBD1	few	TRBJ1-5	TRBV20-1	CSARQGAPRGQPQHF	TGCAGTGCACGACAGGGCGCTCCTCGGGGTCAGCCCCAGCATTTT
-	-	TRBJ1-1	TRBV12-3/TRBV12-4	CASRPTGGPEAFF	TGTGCCAGCAGGCCAACGGGCGGACCTGAAGCTTTCTTT
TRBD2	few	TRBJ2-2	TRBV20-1	CSARASGSGTGELFF	TGCAGTGCTAGAGCTAGCGGGAGTGGCACCGGGGAGCTGTTTTTT
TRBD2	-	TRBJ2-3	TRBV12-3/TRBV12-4	CASSFGGREVDTQYF	TGTGCCAGCAGTTTCGGCGGGAGGGAAGTGGATACGCAGTATTTT
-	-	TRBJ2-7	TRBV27	CASKSSGPGEDEQYF	TGTGCCAGCAAGAGTTCGGGCCCGGGGGAGGACGAGCAGTACTTC
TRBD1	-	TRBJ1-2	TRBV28	CASSPPGQNYGYTF	TGTGCCAGCAGTCCCCCGGGACAGAACTATGGCTACACCTTC
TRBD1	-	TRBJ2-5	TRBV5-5	CASSQPGQGVVRETQYF	TGTGCCAGCAGCCAGCCAGGACAGGGAGTGGTTAGGGAGACCCAGTACTTC
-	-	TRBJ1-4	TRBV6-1	CASSRGRLEKLFF	TGTGCCAGCAGCAGGGGAAGGTTGGAAAAACTGTTTTTT
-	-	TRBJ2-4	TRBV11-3	CASRPRVAKNIQYF	TGTGCCAGCAGGCCCAGGGTTGCTAAAAACATTCAGTACTTC
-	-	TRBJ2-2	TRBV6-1	CASTGTNTGELFF	TGTGCCAGCACGGGGACGAACACCGGGGAGCTGTTTTTT
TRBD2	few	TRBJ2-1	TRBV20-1	CSATGGLAAYNEQFF	TGCAGTGCCACCGGCGGACTAGCGGCCTACAATGAGCAGTTCTTC
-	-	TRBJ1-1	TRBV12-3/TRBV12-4	CASSFSGSNTEAFF	TGTGCCAGCAGTTTTTCAGGATCGAACACTGAAGCTTTCTTT
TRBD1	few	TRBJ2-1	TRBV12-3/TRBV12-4	CASSLAGGGYFEQFF	TGTGCCAGCAGTTTAGCAGGGGGCGGCTACTTTGAGCAGTTCTTC
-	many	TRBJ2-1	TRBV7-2	CASSPRAGKSDEQFF	TGTGCCAGCAGCCCCCGGGCAGGGAAGTCCGATGAGCAGTTCTTC
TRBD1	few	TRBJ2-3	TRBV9	CASSVGRTGVDTQYF	TGTGCCAGCAGCGTAGGAAGGACAGGGGTAGATACGCAGTATTTT
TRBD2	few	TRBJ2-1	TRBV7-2	CASNPRAGDLNEQFF	TGTGCCAGCAATCCGAGAGCGGGGGACCTCAATGAGCAGTTCTTC
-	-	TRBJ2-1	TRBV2	CASSEVAGQFF	TGTGCCAGCAGTGAAGTAGCAGGACAGTTCTTC